Below, 3 T cell receptor beta chains from the same sample are listed, as sequenced in a study of T cell responses to AZD1222 COVID-19 vaccine. Sequenced by immunoSEQ multiplex PCR; TCRdb stores in-frame clones only, minus some. The profile shows 200,000 to 300,000 clones, over 85% of them singletons. The sample consisted of peripheral blood, taken on day 0 of AZD1222 vaccination. All receptors come from an adult in good health.

The chain carries TRBV18 and TRBJ1-1, with D tentatively TRBD1 (6 bases). The CDR3 length is 14 residues. V gave up 4 bases and J gave up 3 bases, with 12 bases separating them. Germline V gene data show CDR1 as KGHSH and CDR2 as LQKENI. The CDR3 is CASSQQGADTEAFF. CDR3 nucleotides: TGTGCCAGCTCACAACAGGGTGCCGACACTGAAGCTTTCTTT.

This chain links TRBV28 with TRBJ1-1; possible D gene TRBD1, 5 bases. The germline V gene encodes CDR1 MDHEN and CDR2 SYDVKM. This CDR3 spans 14 amino acids. Trimming stripped 5 bases from V and 5 bases from J, with 15 bases between. DNA of the CDR3: TGTGCCAGCAGTCCCCCGGGGGGGGGAACTGAAGCTTTCTTT. It yields the protein CASSPPGGGTEAFF.

This clone has only one observation. The V call is TRBV28, the J call TRBJ2-1; TRBD2 agrees at 9 bases. Losses at the gene ends were 7 bases for V and 2 bases for J; bases not matched to a gene: 3. Germline lookup yields CDR1 MDHEN and CDR2 SYDVKM. The CDR3 is made up of 14 amino acids. CDR3 sequence (DNA): TGTGCCAGCACTGGCGGGAGGGCCTACAATGAGCAGTTCTTC. It encodes CASTGGRAYNEQFF.